A single sample gave rise to the 22 T cell receptor beta chains below, sequenced in a study of CD8+ T cells in alopecia areata. The authors extracted RNA and reverse transcribed it into cDNA as the sequencing template. Generated by immunoSEQ multiplex PCR, the TCRdb table keeps only in-frame clones and is missing some. The sample lists around 190,000 clones; roughly three fifths were seen once. Specimen: CD8+ T cells sorted from blood. The receptors were sampled from a human donor in good health.

This clone was counted between two and nine times. The rearrangement uses TRBV9 and TRBJ1-4; 7 nucleotides match TRBD1. From germline, CDR1 is SGDLS and CDR2 YYNGEE. With 4 bases clipped from V and 6 bases from J, the junction kept 6 bases outside the gene matches. The CDR3 is 14 residues long. The CDR3 nucleotides read TGTGCCAGCAGCCCGACAGGGATAGATGAAAAACTGTTTTTT. It yields the protein CASSPTGIDEKLFF.

The J gene is TRBJ2-7, the V gene TRBV7-9; D perhaps matches TRBD2 (6 bases). This CDR3 has 14 amino acids. The germline V gene encodes CDR1 SEHNR and CDR2 FQNEAQ (reference sequence). Trimming took off 9 bases at V and 5 bases at J, with 20 bases between the two ends. CDR3 sequence reads: CASRPGLLMNEQYF. DNA of the CDR3: TGTGCCAGTAGACCGGGACTGCTCATGAACGAGCAGTACTTC.

This rearrangement joins TRBV19 to TRBJ1-1; tentatively, D is TRBD1 (5 bases). Per the germline V gene, CDR1 is LNHDA and CDR2 is SQIVND (reference sequence). The CDR3 length is 13 residues. With 9 bases removed from V and 0 bases from J, the gap between germline ends came to 11 bases. The CDR3 spells CASESRVNTEAFF. The CDR3 coding sequence is TGTGCCAGCGAGTCCAGGGTGAACACTGAAGCTTTCTTT.

This chain links TRBV11-2 with TRBJ1-6; 8 bases line up with TRBD1. Looked up from germline, CDR1 is SGHAT and CDR2 is FQNNGV. The length of the CDR3 is 14 residues. V shed 5 bases, J shed 10 bases, and the junction held 7 bases outside the gene matches. CDR3 nucleotides: TGTGCCAGCAGCCAGGACAGGGAAGGCTCACCCCTCCACTTT. Translating gives CASSQDREGSPLHF.

J is TRBJ2-4 and V is TRBV5-4; tentative D call: TRBD2 (7 bases). CDR1 SGHNT and CDR2 YYREEE come from the germline V gene (reference sequence). Trimming shortened V by 4 bases and J by 8 bases, and 16 bases separated the two germline ends. CDR3 length: 14 amino acids. CDR3 amino acids: CASSPVRGGDIQYF. As DNA, the CDR3 is TGTGCCAGCAGCCCGGTGAGGGGGGGAGACATTCAGTACTTC.

In its sample, this clone was seen a few times. The genes are TRBV19 and TRBJ1-1; no definite D call. The V gene lost 6 bases and the J gene lost 5 bases, with 10 bases spanning the gap. CDR3 length: 12 residues. The germline gives CDR1 LNHDA, CDR2 SQIVND (reference sequence). The CDR3 here is CASSPLYTEAFF. Written as DNA, the CDR3 is TGTGCCAGTAGCCCTCTTTATACTGAAGCTTTCTTT.

This chain links TRBV30 with TRBJ2-7; D remains ambiguous. Germline V gene lookup returns CDR1 GTSNPN and CDR2 SVGIG (reference sequence). The CDR3 is 11 amino acids. For the CDR3, the DNA is TGTGCTGTCCAGGTAACCTACGAGCAGTACTTC. Translating it yields CAVQVTYEQYF.

This sequence joins TRBV29-1 and TRBJ2-6; 8 bases line up with TRBD1. CDR3 size: 15 residues. Trimming cost V 7 bases and J 2 bases; bases outside gene matches: 7. CDR1 is SQVTM, CDR2 ANQGSEA, per germline. CDR3 coding DNA: TGCAGCGCACGCGACAGGGGAGCTGGGGCCAACGTCCTGACTTTC. Its translation is CSARDRGAGANVLTF.

The V and J genes are TRBV6-6 and TRBJ2-3; D possibly matches TRBD1 or TRBD2 (6 bases each). This CDR3 has 15 amino acids. Germline assignment: CDR1 MNHNY and CDR2 SVGAGI (reference sequence). Trimming shortened V by 1 base and J by 4 bases, and 12 bases separated the two germline ends. In nucleotides, the CDR3 is TGTGCCAGCAGTTACTACCGGGGGCCGTCAGATACGCAGTATTTT. Its translation: CASSYYRGPSDTQYF.

This clone was found once. The gene calls are TRBV5-6 and TRBJ2-7, with 9 bases that match TRBD1. V was clipped by 3 bases and J by 5 bases; unmatched bases: 6. There are 14 residues in the CDR3. Germline lookup yields CDR1 SGHDT and CDR2 YYEEEE. CDR3 region: CASSSDRGIHEQYF. DNA of the CDR3: TGTGCCAGCAGCTCGGACAGGGGTATCCACGAGCAGTACTTC.

This sequence joins TRBV10-2 and TRBJ2-5; D unresolved. With 6 bases removed from V and 3 bases from J, the gap between germline ends came to 5 bases. Germline V gene data show CDR1 as WSHSY and CDR2 as SAAADI. This CDR3 region has 11 residues. CDR3 nucleotide sequence: TGCGCCAGCAGGGGGAAAGAGACCCAGTACTTC. Its protein is CASRGKETQYF.

This clone was counted only a few times. Other DNA sequences within the sample encode an identical CDR3. This sequence joins TRBV7-9 and TRBJ1-5; D is unclear. Germline V gene data show CDR1 as SEHNR and CDR2 as FQNEAQ (reference sequence). The CDR3 is made up of 12 amino acids. The V gene lost 1 base and the J gene lost 6 bases, with 4 bases spanning the gap. The CDR3 DNA follows: TGTGCCAGCAGCTTAGAGGGTCAGCCCCAGCATTTT. Protein product: CASSLEGQPQHF.

V is TRBV12-5 and J is TRBJ2-1; 7 nucleotides match TRBD1. Germline assignment: CDR1 LGHNT and CDR2 FRNRAP. Germline trimming cut 2 bases from V and 9 bases from J; bases unmatched to any gene: 13. The CDR3 contains 16 residues. The CDR3 DNA is TGTGCTAGTGGTTTGCAGATCCGGGACAGTAGGGGTGAGCAGTTCTTC. Translating it yields CASGLQIRDSRGEQFF.

The V gene is TRBV2, the J gene TRBJ1-5; D is ambiguous. This CDR3 spans 13 amino acids. Between the trimmed V and J ends, which lost 0 bases and 9 bases, there was a span of 9 bases. Germline CDR1 and CDR2: SNHLY and FYNNEI. CDR3 region: CASSEALSLPQHF. As DNA, the CDR3 is TGTGCCAGCAGTGAAGCGCTAAGTCTGCCCCAGCATTTT.

Written as DNA, the CDR3 is TGTGCCAGCAGCGTTGCTAGGGAGGAAGGTCAAGAGACCCAGTACTTC. Protein: CASSVAREEGQETQYF. The J gene is TRBJ2-5, the V gene TRBV7-6, with a tentative D call TRBD2 (6 bases). The CDR3 runs 16 residues. The V end lost 5 bases, the J end lost 2 bases, and 18 bases lay between the germline ends. Germline V CDR1 and CDR2: SGHVS, FNYEAQ.

The chain is built from TRBV4-1 and TRBJ1-2; D ambiguous. The CDR3 has 14 residues. V dropped 4 bases and J dropped 8 bases, with 17 bases sitting between them. CDR1 MGHRA and CDR2 YSYEKL come from the germline V gene. CDR3 amino acids: CASSLLPGREGYTF. The CDR3 DNA is TGCGCCAGCAGCCTACTCCCGGGTAGGGAAGGCTACACCTTC.

V is TRBV4-1 and J is TRBJ1-6; the D is unclear. CDR3 size: 15 residues. Between the trimmed V and J ends, which lost 0 bases and 14 bases, there was a span of 17 bases. Germline V gene sequence: CDR1 MGHRA, CDR2 YSYEKL. The CDR3: CASSQDPDGRPTLHF. CDR3 in DNA: TGCGCCAGCAGCCAAGACCCCGATGGCAGACCGACCCTCCACTTT.

The chain uses TRBV4-1 and TRBJ2-7; D is tentatively TRBD1 or TRBD2 (5 bases each). The V gene lost 4 bases and the J gene lost 4 bases, with 14 bases spanning the gap. Germline values: CDR1 MGHRA, CDR2 YSYEKL. There are 14 residues in the CDR3. The CDR3 loop reads CASSPSGTIYEQYF. Here the CDR3 DNA reads TGCGCCAGCAGCCCCTCGGGGACCATATACGAGCAGTACTTC.

V is TRBV11-2 and J is TRBJ1-2; tentative D call: TRBD1 (5 bases). Germline V gives CDR1 SGHAT, CDR2 FQNNGV. The V gene lost 1 base and the J gene lost 2 bases, with 5 bases spanning the gap. There are 13 residues in the CDR3. The CDR3 here is CASSLGQNYGYTF. DNA for the CDR3: TGTGCCAGCAGCTTAGGACAGAACTATGGCTACACCTTC.

This clone occurred once. The DNA of the CDR3 is TGCGCCAGCAGCTTGGCACGGAATTCTAACTATGGCTACACCTTC. This gives the protein CASSLARNSNYGYTF. This chain joins TRBV5-1 and TRBJ1-2, with D hard to call. Germline V gene lookup returns CDR1 SGHRS and CDR2 YFSETQ. V was shortened by 0 bases and J by 0 bases, with 9 bases between the two germline ends. This CDR3 comprises 15 residues.

This sequence joins TRBV30 and TRBJ1-4, with no clear D. V lost 2 bases and J 2 bases, leaving 12 bases between the germline ends. In germline, CDR1 is GTSNPN, CDR2 SVGIG (reference sequence). There are 15 residues in the CDR3. As DNA, the CDR3 is TGTGCCTGGAGTCGAGGAGGGAACACTAATGAAAAACTGTTTTTT. Its protein is CAWSRGGNTNEKLFF.

The chain recombines TRBV6-6 with TRBJ1-1; no clear D. The V gene lost 1 base and the J gene lost 3 bases, with 12 bases spanning the gap. The CDR3 length is 15 residues. CDR1 and CDR2 (germline): MNHNY, SVGAGI (reference sequence). The CDR3 DNA reads TGTGCCAGCAGTTACTGGACCCTAAGGGACACTGAAGCTTTCTTT. It specifies CASSYWTLRDTEAFF.